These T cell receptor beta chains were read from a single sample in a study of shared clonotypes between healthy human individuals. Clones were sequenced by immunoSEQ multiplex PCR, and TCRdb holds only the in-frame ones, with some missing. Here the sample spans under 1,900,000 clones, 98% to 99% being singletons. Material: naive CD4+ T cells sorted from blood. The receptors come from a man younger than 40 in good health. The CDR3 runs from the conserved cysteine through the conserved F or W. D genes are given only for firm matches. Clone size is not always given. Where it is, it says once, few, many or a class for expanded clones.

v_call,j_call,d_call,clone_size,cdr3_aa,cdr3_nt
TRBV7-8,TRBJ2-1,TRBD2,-,CASSLARVGLVHDNEQFF,TGTGCCAGCAGCTTAGCGCGCGTGGGACTAGTACACGACAATGAGCAGTTCTTC
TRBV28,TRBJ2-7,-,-,CASSLEGYEQYF,TGTGCCAGCAGTTTAGAGGGCTACGAGCAGTACTTC
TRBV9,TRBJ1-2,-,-,CASSVGGLDYGYTF,TGTGCCAGCAGCGTAGGAGGGTTGGACTATGGCTACACCTTC
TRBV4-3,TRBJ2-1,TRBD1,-,CASSPRPSGQGSYEQFF,TGCGCCAGCAGCCCCAGACCGTCGGGACAGGGTTCTTATGAGCAGTTCTTC
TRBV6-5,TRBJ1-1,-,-,CASSYRGSPTEAFF,TGTGCCAGCAGTTACCGGGGATCGCCCACTGAAGCTTTCTTT
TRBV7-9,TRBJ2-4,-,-,CASSRHQGSGIQYF,TGTGCCAGCAGCCGCCACCAGGGGAGTGGCATTCAGTACTTC
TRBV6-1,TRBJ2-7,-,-,CAGEGVGEQYF,TGTGCCGGAGAGGGGGTCGGCGAGCAGTACTTC
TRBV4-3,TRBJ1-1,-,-,CASSLGRGDTEAFF,TGCGCCAGCAGCCTCGGACGAGGGGATACTGAAGCTTTCTTT
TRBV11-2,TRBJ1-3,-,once,CASSTGLFSGNTIYF,TGTGCCAGCAGCACGGGACTTTTCTCTGGAAACACCATATATTTT
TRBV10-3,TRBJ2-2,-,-,CAISEGYVSDTGELFF,TGTGCCATCAGTGAAGGGTACGTCTCCGACACCGGGGAGCTGTTTTTT
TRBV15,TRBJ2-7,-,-,CATSLGDKYYEQYF,TGTGCCACCAGCTTGGGGGACAAGTACTACGAGCAGTACTTC
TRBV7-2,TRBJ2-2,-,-,CASSLRPADTGELFF,TGTGCCAGCAGCTTAAGGCCAGCGGACACCGGGGAGCTGTTTTTT
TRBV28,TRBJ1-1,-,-,CASRPLENTEAFF,TGTGCCAGTAGACCGCTCGAGAACACTGAAGCTTTCTTT
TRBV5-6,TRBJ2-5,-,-,CASSPTLRGVSRTQYF,TGTGCCAGCAGCCCTACTCTCAGAGGCGTGTCCAGGACCCAGTACTTC
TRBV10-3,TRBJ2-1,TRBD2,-,CATGTSGSGNNEQFF,TGTGCCACCGGGACTAGCGGGAGTGGAAACAATGAGCAGTTCTTC
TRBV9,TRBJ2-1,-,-,CASSPRLRRATLGPGEDEQFF,TGTGCCAGCAGCCCTCGCTTGAGACGCGCGACTTTAGGGCCGGGAGAGGATGAGCAGTTCTTC
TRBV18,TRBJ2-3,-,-,CASTRRGSTDTQYF,TGTGCCAGCACCCGACGAGGCAGCACAGATACGCAGTATTTT
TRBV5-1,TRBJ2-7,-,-,CASSLRTGPYEQYF,TGCGCCAGCAGCCTAAGGACCGGACCCTACGAGCAGTACTTC
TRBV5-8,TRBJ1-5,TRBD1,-,CASSLLRGLGDQPQHF,TGTGCCAGCAGCCTCTTGAGGGGGCTTGGGGATCAGCCCCAGCATTTT
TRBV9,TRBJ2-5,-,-,CASSVTGLGGQETQYF,TGTGCCAGCAGCGTGACAGGGTTGGGGGGCCAAGAGACCCAGTACTTC
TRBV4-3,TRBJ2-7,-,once,CASSAGPWVDEQYF,TGCGCCAGCAGCGCGGGACCTTGGGTGGACGAGCAGTACTTC
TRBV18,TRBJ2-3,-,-,CASSPIGPSTDTQYF,TGTGCCAGCTCACCAATAGGGCCTAGCACAGATACGCAGTATTTT
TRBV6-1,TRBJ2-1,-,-,CAIGGGLPGGEQFF,TGTGCCATAGGGGGAGGACTACCAGGAGGTGAGCAGTTCTTC
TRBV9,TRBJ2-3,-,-,CASSVDPYTDTQYF,TGTGCCAGCAGCGTAGACCCTTACACAGATACGCAGTATTTT
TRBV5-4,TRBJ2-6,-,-,CASSFPGTATTSGANVLTF,TGTGCCAGCAGCTTCCCCGGGACCGCTACCACCTCTGGGGCCAACGTCCTGACTTTC
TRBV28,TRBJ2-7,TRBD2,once,CASSLLAGDQYSYEQYF,TGTGCCAGCAGTCTACTAGCGGGAGATCAGTATTCCTACGAGCAGTACTTC
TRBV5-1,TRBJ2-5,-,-,CASSKGLPQETQYF,TGCGCCAGCAGCAAGGGCCTACCCCAAGAGACCCAGTACTTC
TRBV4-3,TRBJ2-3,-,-,CASSQDIVSTDTQYF,TGCGCCAGCAGCCAAGATATTGTTAGCACAGATACGCAGTATTTT
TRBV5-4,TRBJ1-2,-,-,CASNPGGESGYTF,TGTGCCAGCAACCCAGGAGGGGAAAGTGGCTACACCTTC
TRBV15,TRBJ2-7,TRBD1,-,CATSRDRGPSSYEQYF,TGTGCCACCAGCAGAGACAGGGGGCCTAGCTCCTACGAGCAGTACTTC
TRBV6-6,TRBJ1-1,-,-,CASSSNTEAFF,TGTGCCAGCAGTTCGAACACTGAAGCTTTCTTT
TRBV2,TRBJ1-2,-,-,CASSEDRTLLF,TGTGCCAGCAGTGAAGACAGGACCCTTCTCTTC
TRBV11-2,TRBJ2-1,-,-,CASSLGPLYNEQFF,TGTGCCAGCAGCCTGGGGCCCCTTTACAATGAGCAGTTCTTC
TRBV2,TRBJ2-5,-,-,CASNLGAADQETQYF,TGTGCCAGCAACCTGGGGGCCGCCGACCAAGAGACCCAGTACTTC
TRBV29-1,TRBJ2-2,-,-,CSVGELVGTGELFF,TGCAGCGTTGGTGAACTCGTGGGCACCGGGGAGCTGTTTTTT
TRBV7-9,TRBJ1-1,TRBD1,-,CASSLEGGQGSEAFF,TGTGCCAGCAGCTTAGAGGGGGGACAGGGAAGTGAAGCTTTCTTT
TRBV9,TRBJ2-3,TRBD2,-,CASSVLAGGPWADTQYF,TGTGCCAGCAGCGTTCTAGCGGGAGGGCCGTGGGCGGATACGCAGTATTTT
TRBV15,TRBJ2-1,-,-,CATSRDAGQYNEQFF,TGTGCCACCAGCAGAGACGCGGGACAGTACAATGAGCAGTTCTTC
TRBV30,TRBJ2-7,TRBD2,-,CAWSTGNSGSSYEQYF,TGTGCCTGGAGTACAGGAAATAGCGGGAGCTCCTACGAGCAGTACTTC
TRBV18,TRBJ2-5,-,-,CASSPREETQYF,TGTGCCAGCTCACCGCGAGAAGAGACCCAGTACTTC
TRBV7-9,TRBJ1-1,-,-,CASSFTARVDTEAFF,TGTGCCAGCAGCTTCACCGCCAGGGTAGACACTGAAGCTTTCTTT
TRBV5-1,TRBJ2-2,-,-,CASSLGVPGELFF,TGCGCCAGCAGCTTAGGGGTCCCCGGGGAGCTGTTTTTT
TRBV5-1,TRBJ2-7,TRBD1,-,CASSLTGGEQYF,TGCGCCAGCAGCTTGACAGGGGGAGAGCAGTACTTC
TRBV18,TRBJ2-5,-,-,CASSLQETQYF,TGTGCCAGCTCCCTCCAAGAGACCCAGTACTTC
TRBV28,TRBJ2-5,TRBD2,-,CASSLVGGPMTQYF,TGTGCCAGCAGTTTAGTGGGAGGGCCCATGACCCAGTACTTC
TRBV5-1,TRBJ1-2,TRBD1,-,CASSLAPFSTGGILGYTF,TGCGCCAGCAGCTTGGCCCCTTTCTCGACAGGGGGGATCTTGGGCTACACCTTC
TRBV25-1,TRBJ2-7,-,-,CASLLTGTYEQYF,TGTGCCAGCCTTCTCACAGGGACCTACGAGCAGTACTTC
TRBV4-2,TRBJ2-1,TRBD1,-,CASSQAGQGRYNEQFF,TGTGCCAGCAGCCAGGCTGGACAGGGGAGATACAATGAGCAGTTCTTC
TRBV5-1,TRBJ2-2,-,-,CASSTDGVTGELFF,TGCGCCAGCAGCACAGATGGGGTGACCGGGGAGCTGTTTTTT
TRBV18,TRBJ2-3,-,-,CASSHTTDTQYF,TGTGCCAGCTCACACACCACAGATACGCAGTATTTT
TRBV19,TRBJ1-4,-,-,CASSMGRKATNEKLFF,TGTGCCAGTAGTATGGGACGGAAAGCAACTAATGAAAAACTGTTTTTT
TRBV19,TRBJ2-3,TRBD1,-,CASSIGRTGADTQYF,TGTGCCAGTAGTATAGGGAGGACAGGGGCAGATACGCAGTATTTT